Listed below are T cell receptor beta chains from one sample, sequenced in a study of blood T cell repertoires in COVID-19. Produced via immunoSEQ multiplex PCR; TCRdb's table is partial and in-frame only. The sample has approximately 250,000 clones, 90% seen once; the top ten hold about 4%. The sequenced material came from PBMCs or T cells enriched from blood (not recorded which). These receptors originate from a woman younger than 45 with acute COVID-19. The CDR3 runs from the conserved cysteine through the conserved F or W. Each record gives: V gene, J gene, D gene, CDR3 protein, CDR3 DNA. A D gene is named only where the DNA matches it firmly.

V: TRBV19
J: TRBJ1-1
D: TRBD1
CDR3: CASSISVRGDTEAFF
DNA: TGTGCCAGTAGTATATCGGTCAGGGGGGACACTGAAGCTTTCTTT

V: TRBV28
J: TRBJ2-7
D: TRBD2
CDR3: CASSRLGLAANSYEQYF
DNA: TGTGCCAGCAGTCGATTAGGACTAGCGGCAAACTCCTACGAGCAGTACTTC

V: TRBV7-2
J: TRBJ1-2
D: TRBD1
CDR3: CASSLATGDYGYTF
DNA: TGTGCCAGCAGCTTGGCCACAGGGGACTATGGCTACACCTTC

V: TRBV3-1/TRBV3-2
J: TRBJ1-1
D: -
CDR3: CASSQTGNTEAFF
DNA: TGTGCCAGCAGCCAAACAGGGAACACTGAAGCTTTCTTT

V: TRBV19
J: TRBJ2-3
D: -
CDR3: CASSMTKDSPSTDTQYF
DNA: TGTGCCAGTAGTATGACTAAGGACAGCCCTAGCACAGATACGCAGTATTTT

V: TRBV14
J: TRBJ1-1
D: -
CDR3: CASSQGRHTEAFF
DNA: TGTGCCAGCAGCCAAGGTCGTCACACTGAAGCTTTCTTT

V: TRBV28
J: TRBJ1-5
D: TRBD1
CDR3: CASSPDRGNQPQHF
DNA: TGTGCCAGCAGCCCTGACAGGGGTAATCAGCCCCAGCATTTT

V: TRBV6-5
J: TRBJ1-6
D: -
CDR3: CASRGGQVGSPLHF
DNA: TGTGCCAGCAGGGGGGGGCAGGTTGGTTCACCCCTCCACTTT

V: TRBV7-9
J: TRBJ2-2
D: -
CDR3: CASSSPRYTGELFF
DNA: TGTGCCAGCAGCTCGCCTAGGTACACCGGGGAGCTGTTTTTT

V: TRBV7-2
J: TRBJ2-7
D: -
CDR3: CASSLGGHNEQYF
DNA: TGTGCCAGCAGCTTAGGGGGACACAACGAGCAGTACTTC

V: TRBV5-6
J: TRBJ1-1
D: -
CDR3: CASSFRGNTEAFF
DNA: TGTGCCAGCAGCTTCAGGGGCAACACTGAAGCTTTCTTT

V: TRBV27
J: TRBJ2-7
D: TRBD2
CDR3: CASRQWGGTGYEQYF
DNA: TGTGCCAGCAGACAATGGGGGGGGACGGGGTACGAGCAGTACTTC

V: TRBV29-1
J: TRBJ1-1
D: TRBD1
CDR3: CSDLTGGTEAFF
DNA: TGCAGCGACTTGACAGGGGGCACTGAAGCTTTCTTT

V: TRBV28
J: TRBJ1-2
D: -
CDR3: CASSLSQRGGPANYGYTF
DNA: TGTGCCAGCAGTTTATCGCAGAGGGGGGGGCCAGCTAACTATGGCTACACCTTC

V: TRBV28
J: TRBJ2-5
D: TRBD1
CDR3: CASSPHRGSQETQYF
DNA: TGTGCCAGCAGTCCGCACAGGGGGAGTCAAGAGACCCAGTACTTC

V: TRBV5-6
J: TRBJ1-5
D: -
CDR3: CASSSEGIGNQPQHF
DNA: TGTGCCAGCAGCTCGGAGGGGATTGGGAATCAGCCCCAGCATTTT